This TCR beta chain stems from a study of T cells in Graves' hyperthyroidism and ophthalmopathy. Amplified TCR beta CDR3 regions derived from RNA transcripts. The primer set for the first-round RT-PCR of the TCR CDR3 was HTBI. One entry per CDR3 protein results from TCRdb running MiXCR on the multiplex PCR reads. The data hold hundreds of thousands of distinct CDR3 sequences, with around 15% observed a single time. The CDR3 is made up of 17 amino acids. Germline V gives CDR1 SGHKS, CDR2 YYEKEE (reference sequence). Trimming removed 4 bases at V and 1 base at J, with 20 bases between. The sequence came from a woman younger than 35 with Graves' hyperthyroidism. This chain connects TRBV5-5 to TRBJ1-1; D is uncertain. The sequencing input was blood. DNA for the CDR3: TGTGCCAGCAGCCATCATCCGCCATCTAAGAGGAACACTGAAGCTTTCTTT. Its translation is CASSHHPPSKRNTEAFF.